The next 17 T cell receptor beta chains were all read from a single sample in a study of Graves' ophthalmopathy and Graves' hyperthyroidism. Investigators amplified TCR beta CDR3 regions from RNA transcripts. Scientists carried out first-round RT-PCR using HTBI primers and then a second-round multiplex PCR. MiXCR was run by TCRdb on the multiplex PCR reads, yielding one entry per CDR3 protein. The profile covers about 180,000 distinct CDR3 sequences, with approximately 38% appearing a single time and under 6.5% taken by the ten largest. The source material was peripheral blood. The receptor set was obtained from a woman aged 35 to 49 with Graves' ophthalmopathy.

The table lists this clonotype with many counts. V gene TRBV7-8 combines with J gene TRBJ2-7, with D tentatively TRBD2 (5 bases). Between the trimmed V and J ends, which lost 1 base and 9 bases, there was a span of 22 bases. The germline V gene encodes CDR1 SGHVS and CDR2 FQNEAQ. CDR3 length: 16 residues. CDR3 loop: CASSLGGNPGDVPQYF. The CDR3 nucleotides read TGTGCCAGCAGCTTAGGGGGTAATCCCGGGGATGTGCCGCAGTACTTC.

This chain's CDR3 is CASSFLAGNTDTQYF. As DNA, the CDR3 is TGTGCCAGCAGTTTCCTAGCGGGAAACACAGATACGCAGTATTTT. The chain is built from TRBV12-3 or TRBV12-4 and TRBJ2-3, with 9 bases lining up with TRBD2. The ends lost 3 bases at V and 2 bases at J; junction bases unmatched: 3. CDR3 length equals 15 residues.

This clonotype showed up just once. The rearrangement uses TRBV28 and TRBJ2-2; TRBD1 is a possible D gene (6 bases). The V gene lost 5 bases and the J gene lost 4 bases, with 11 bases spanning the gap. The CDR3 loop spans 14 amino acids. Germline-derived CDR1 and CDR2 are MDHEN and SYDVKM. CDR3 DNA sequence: TGTGCCAGCAGTATTACAGGGTTCACCGGGGAGCTGTTTTTT. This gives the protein CASSITGFTGELFF.

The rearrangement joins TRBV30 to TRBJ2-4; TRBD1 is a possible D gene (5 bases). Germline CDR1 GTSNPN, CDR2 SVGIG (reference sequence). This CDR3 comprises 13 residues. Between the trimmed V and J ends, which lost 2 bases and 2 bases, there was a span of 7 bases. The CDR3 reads CAWSPGTKNIQYF. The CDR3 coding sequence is TGTGCCTGGAGTCCAGGGACCAAAAACATTCAGTACTTC. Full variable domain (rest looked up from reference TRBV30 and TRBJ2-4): SQTIHQWPATLVQPVGSPLSLECTVEGTSNPNLYWYRQAAGRGLQLLFYSVGIGQISSEVPQNLSASRPQDRQFILSSKKLLLSDSGFYLCAWSPGTKNIQYFGAGTRLSVL.

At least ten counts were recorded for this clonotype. In DNA, the CDR3 is TGTGCCAGCAGTTACTCGACAGGGGAAGTTGAAGAGACCCAGTACTTC. This translates into CASSYSTGEVEETQYF. The gene calls are TRBV6-5 and TRBJ2-5; TRBD1 matches at 8 bases. V was clipped by 0 bases and J by 3 bases; unmatched bases: 6. This CDR3 is 16 amino acids long. Germline V CDR1 and CDR2: MNHEY, SVGAGI.

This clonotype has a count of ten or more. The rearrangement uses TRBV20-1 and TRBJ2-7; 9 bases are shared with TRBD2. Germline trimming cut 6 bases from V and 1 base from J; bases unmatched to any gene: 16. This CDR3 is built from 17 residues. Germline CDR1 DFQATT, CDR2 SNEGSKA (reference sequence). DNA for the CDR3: TGCAGTGCGTCGAACGTAACCGGGACTAGCAGGTCCTACGAGCAGTACTTC. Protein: CSASNVTGTSRSYEQYF.

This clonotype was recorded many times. CDR3 amino acids: CATSRGAGETQYF. CDR3 bases: TGTGCCACCAGCAGAGGGGCTGGTGAGACCCAGTACTTC. The chain employs TRBV15 and TRBJ2-5, with D unclear. Looked up from germline, CDR1 is LNHNV and CDR2 is YYDKDF (reference sequence). The CDR3 consists of 13 residues. The ends were cut back, 1 base at V and 5 bases at J, with 8 bases in the middle.

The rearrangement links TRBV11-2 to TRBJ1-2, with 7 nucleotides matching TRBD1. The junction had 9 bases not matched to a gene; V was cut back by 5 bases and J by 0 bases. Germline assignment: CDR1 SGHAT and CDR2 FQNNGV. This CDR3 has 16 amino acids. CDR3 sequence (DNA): TGTGCCAGCAGCCCTGACAGGGTTGAGTCTAACTATGGCTACACCTTC. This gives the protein CASSPDRVESNYGYTF.

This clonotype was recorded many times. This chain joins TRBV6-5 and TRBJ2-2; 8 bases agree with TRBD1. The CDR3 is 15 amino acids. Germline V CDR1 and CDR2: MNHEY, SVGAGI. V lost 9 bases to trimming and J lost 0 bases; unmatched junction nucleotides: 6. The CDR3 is CASATGVTNTGELFF. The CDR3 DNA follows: TGTGCCAGTGCGACAGGGGTGACGAACACCGGGGAGCTGTTTTTT.

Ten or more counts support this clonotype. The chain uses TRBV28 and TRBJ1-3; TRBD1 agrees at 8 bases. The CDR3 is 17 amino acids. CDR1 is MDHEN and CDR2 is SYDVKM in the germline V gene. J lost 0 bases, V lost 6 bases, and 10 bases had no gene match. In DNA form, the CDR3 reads TGTGCCAGCAGGACCACAAGGACAGGGAGCTCTGGAAACACCATATATTTT. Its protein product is CASRTTRTGSSGNTIYF.

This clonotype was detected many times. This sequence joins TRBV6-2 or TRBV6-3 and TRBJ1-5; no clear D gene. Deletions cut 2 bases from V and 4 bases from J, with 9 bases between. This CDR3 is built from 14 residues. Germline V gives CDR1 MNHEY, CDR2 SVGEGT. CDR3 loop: CASSYPQQNQPQHF. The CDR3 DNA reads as TGTGCCAGCAGTTACCCCCAGCAGAATCAGCCCCAGCATTTT.

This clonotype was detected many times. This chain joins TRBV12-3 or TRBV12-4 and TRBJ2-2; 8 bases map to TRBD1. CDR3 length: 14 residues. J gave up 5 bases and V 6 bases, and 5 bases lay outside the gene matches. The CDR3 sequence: CASSDRGGTGELFF. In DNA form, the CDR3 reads TGTGCCAGCAGCGACAGGGGCGGAACCGGGGAGCTGTTTTTT.

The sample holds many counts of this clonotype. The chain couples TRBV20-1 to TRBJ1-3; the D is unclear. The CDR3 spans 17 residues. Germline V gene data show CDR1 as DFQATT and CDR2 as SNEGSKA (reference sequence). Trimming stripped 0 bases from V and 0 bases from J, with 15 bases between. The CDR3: CSARDFVDSVSGNTIYF. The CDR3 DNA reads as TGCAGTGCTAGAGATTTTGTCGACTCCGTCTCTGGAAACACCATATATTTT.

The CDR3 region is CASSITDRGGYTF. In DNA, the CDR3 is TGTGCCAGCAGTATTACCGACAGGGGAGGCTACACCTTC. The chain uses TRBV12-3 or TRBV12-4 and TRBJ1-2; 8 bases map to TRBD1. The J segment lost 8 bases and the V segment lost 5 bases, leaving 7 bases of the junction unmatched. This CDR3 comprises 13 residues.

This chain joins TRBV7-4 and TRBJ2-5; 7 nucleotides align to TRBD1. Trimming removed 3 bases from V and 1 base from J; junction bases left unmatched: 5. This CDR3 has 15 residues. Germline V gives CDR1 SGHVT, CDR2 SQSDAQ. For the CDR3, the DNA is TGTGCCAGCAGCTTCGTCCGGACAGGCCAAGAGACCCAGTACTTC. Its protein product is CASSFVRTGQETQYF.

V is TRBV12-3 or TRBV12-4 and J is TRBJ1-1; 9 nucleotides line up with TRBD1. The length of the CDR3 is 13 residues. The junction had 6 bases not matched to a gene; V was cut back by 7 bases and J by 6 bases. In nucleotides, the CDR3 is TGTGCCAGCAACAAGGGGACAGGGCCTGAAGCTTTCTTT. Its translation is CASNKGTGPEAFF.

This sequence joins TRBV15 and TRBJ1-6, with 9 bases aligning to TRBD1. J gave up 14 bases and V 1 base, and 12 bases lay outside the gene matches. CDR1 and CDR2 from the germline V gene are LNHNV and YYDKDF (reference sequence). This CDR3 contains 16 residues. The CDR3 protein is CATSRAEGTGFRALHF. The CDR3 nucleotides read TGTGCCACCAGCAGAGCAGAGGGGACAGGGTTCAGGGCCCTCCACTTT. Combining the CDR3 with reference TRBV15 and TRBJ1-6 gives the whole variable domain DAMVIQNPRYQVTQFGKPVTLSCSQTLNHNVMYWYQQKSSQAPKLLFHYYDKDFNNEADTPDNFQSRRPNTSFCFLDIRSPGLGDTAMYLCATSRAEGTGFRALHFGNGTRLTVT.